Listed below are T cell receptor beta chains from one sample, sequenced in a study of T cells in localized non-small cell lung cancer. Sequencing used immunoSEQ multiplex PCR; TCRdb keeps in-frame clones, though not all of them. The data show tens of thousands of clones, about 84% seen once. Sequencing used peripheral blood, obtained before any cancer treatment. The receptors here all came from a female donor over 55 with stage I lung adenocarcinoma. The CDR3 runs from the conserved cysteine through the conserved F or W. The D gene is left open where the match is weak.

TRBD2	TRBV28	TRBJ2-4	CASLAGGAKNIQYF
-	TRBV7-2	TRBJ2-2	CASRLAGSGNTGELFF
TRBD1	TRBV28	TRBJ2-7	CASSLAQGLYEQYF
TRBD1	TRBV7-9	TRBJ2-1	CASSLGQGASNEQFF
-	TRBV10-3	TRBJ1-1	CAISVDKNTEAFF
-	TRBV2	TRBJ1-6	CASSSRGADSPLHF
-	TRBV19	TRBJ2-7	CASSIEGYEQYF
TRBD1	TRBV18	TRBJ1-2	CASSPSSDRDGYTF
-	TRBV6-5	TRBJ2-7	CASGYLAGVPAEQYF
-	TRBV19	TRBJ2-7	CASSIDLTTVYEQYF
TRBD1	TRBV7-8	TRBJ2-7	CASRRTDRGLDEQYF
-	TRBV2	TRBJ2-7	CASSEELGGFRGMSSYEQYF